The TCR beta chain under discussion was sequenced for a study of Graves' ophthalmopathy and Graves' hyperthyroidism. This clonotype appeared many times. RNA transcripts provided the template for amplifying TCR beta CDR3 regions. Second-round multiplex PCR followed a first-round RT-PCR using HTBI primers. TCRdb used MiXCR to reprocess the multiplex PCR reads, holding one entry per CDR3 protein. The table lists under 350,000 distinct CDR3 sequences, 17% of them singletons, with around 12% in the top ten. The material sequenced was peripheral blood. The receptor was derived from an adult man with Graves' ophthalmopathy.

The CDR3 protein is CASAGTGAYEQYF. In DNA form, the CDR3 reads TGTGCCAGCGCCGGGACAGGGGCCTACGAGCAGTACTTC. The rearrangement joins TRBV13 to TRBJ2-7, with TRBD1 matching 10 bases. V shed 8 bases and J 2 bases; nucleotides not matched to a gene: 3. This CDR3 contains 13 residues. The germline gives CDR1 PRHDT, CDR2 FYEKMQ (reference sequence). The full variable domain, completed using reference TRBV13 and TRBJ2-7, is AAGVIQSPRHLIKEKRETATLKCYPIPRHDTVYWYQQGPGQDPQFLISFYEKMQSDKGSIPDRFSAQQFSDYHSELNMSSLELGDSALYFCASAGTGAYEQYFGPGTRLTVT.